These 12 T cell receptor beta chains originate from one sample sequenced in a study of T cells in Graves' hyperthyroidism and ophthalmopathy. From RNA transcripts, TCR beta CDR3 regions were amplified. TCR CDR3 underwent first-round RT-PCR with the HTBI primer set. TCRdb recomputed calls from the multiplex PCR reads with MiXCR, one row per CDR3 protein. The sample has 500,000 or so distinct CDR3 sequences, approximately 17% seen once. The material sequenced was blood. The receptors here all came from a woman between 18 and 29 years old with Graves' ophthalmopathy.

This clonotype was seen repeatedly, ten times or more. The chain links TRBV7-9 to TRBJ2-1, with D maybe TRBD2 (6 bases). Germline lookup yields CDR1 SEHNR and CDR2 FQNEAQ (reference sequence). The CDR3 runs to 13 residues. V dropped 5 bases and J dropped 8 bases, with 13 bases sitting between them. The CDR3 DNA sequence: TGTGCCAGCAGCGGAGGGAACACGGATGAGCAGTTCTTC. It encodes CASSGGNTDEQFF.

The V and J genes are TRBV13 and TRBJ1-1; D is perhaps TRBD1 (6 bases). The CDR3 sequence is 15 residues long. The ends were cut back, 7 bases at V and 7 bases at J, with 22 bases in the middle. The germline V gene has CDR1 PRHDT and CDR2 FYEKMQ (reference sequence). CDR3: CASTPGGRGMNEAFF. DNA for the CDR3: TGTGCCAGCACCCCGGGGGGCAGGGGTATGAATGAAGCTTTCTTT.

This clonotype has a count of ten or more. The V and J genes are TRBV20-1 and TRBJ2-7, with unresolved D. CDR3 length: 14 residues. Trimming left V 2 bases short and J 3 bases short, with 14 bases between. Germline V gene lookup returns CDR1 DFQATT and CDR2 SNEGSKA (reference sequence). CDR3 protein: CSARPPTSLYEQYF. In DNA form, the CDR3 reads TGCAGTGCTAGACCACCTACTTCACTCTACGAGCAGTACTTC.

This clonotype was seen a few times. The chain joins TRBV3-1 to TRBJ2-2; 8 nucleotides line up with TRBD1. The length of the CDR3 is 15 residues. V gave up 6 bases and J gave up 5 bases; unmatched junction bases: 8. Looked up from germline, CDR1 is LGHDT and CDR2 is YNNKEL (reference sequence). CDR3 protein: CASRPGQAGTGELFF. The CDR3 DNA reads as TGTGCCAGCAGACCGGGACAGGCGGGGACCGGGGAGCTGTTTTTT.

Ten or more counts support this clonotype. This chain joins TRBV6-1 and TRBJ2-1; 9 bases match TRBD1. The length of the CDR3 is 13 residues. Losses at the gene ends were 4 bases for V and 7 bases for J; bases not matched to a gene: 2. The germline CDR1 and CDR2 sequences are MNHNS and SASEGT. The CDR3 nucleotides read TGTGCCAGCAGTGTGACAGGGGGAAATGAGCAGTTCTTC. Translated, it gives CASSVTGGNEQFF.

This clonotype was found many times. The J gene is TRBJ2-3, the V gene TRBV3-1; TRBD2 matches 7 bases. The V and J ends lost 1 base and 8 bases, in that order; junction bases with no gene match: 9. The germline V gene has CDR1 LGHDT and CDR2 YNNKEL (reference sequence). The CDR3 spans 15 residues. This CDR3 is CASSQGLAGLPTQYF. The CDR3 region has the DNA TGTGCCAGCAGCCAAGGGTTAGCGGGCCTCCCTACGCAGTATTTT.

The sample holds a few counts of this clonotype. The V call is TRBV24-1, the J call TRBJ2-1; the D call may be TRBD1 or TRBD2 (5 bases each). The CDR3 length is 15 residues. V lost 2 bases, J lost 2 bases, and 9 bases lay in between. CDR1 is KGHDR and CDR2 is SFDVKD in the germline V gene. The CDR3 DNA sequence: TGTGCCACCAGTGATTCCGGGACGGCCTACAATGAGCAGTTCTTC. As protein: CATSDSGTAYNEQFF.

The genes are TRBV6-1 and TRBJ2-7; 8 nucleotides match TRBD1. J lost 9 bases, V lost 1 base, and 8 bases had no gene match. The CDR3 has 14 amino acids. Germline CDR1 is MNHNS and CDR2 is SASEGT. The CDR3 DNA follows: TGTGCCAGCAGTGAAGTGACTACAGGGGGACGGCAGTACTTC. This translates into CASSEVTTGGRQYF.

This clonotype occurred a few times. The gene calls are TRBV5-1 and TRBJ1-5; no definite D call. From germline, CDR1 is SGHRS and CDR2 YFSETQ. There are 14 residues in the CDR3. Trimming pared 0 bases from V and 3 bases from J, leaving 7 bases between. The DNA for the CDR3 is TGCGCCAGCAGCTTGGCGGGCAACAATCAGCCCCAGCATTTT. This encodes CASSLAGNNQPQHF.

There are a few counts of this clonotype. V is TRBV6-1 and J is TRBJ1-4; D gene ambiguous. The CDR3 loop spans 13 amino acids. Trimming took 7 bases from V and 2 from J, leaving 8 bases between them. Looked up from germline, CDR1 is MNHNS and CDR2 is SASEGT. The CDR3 here is CASMRGTNEKLFF. In DNA, the CDR3 is TGTGCCAGCATGAGAGGGACTAATGAAAAACTGTTTTTT.

The chain joins TRBV20-1 to TRBJ1-1; the D gene is possibly TRBD1 (5 bases). The germline gives CDR1 DFQATT, CDR2 SNEGSKA (reference sequence). This CDR3 is 15 amino acids long. The ends were cut back, 1 base at V and 3 bases at J, with 15 bases in the middle. CDR3 region: CSARVIGGGDTEAFF. The CDR3, as DNA: TGCAGTGCTAGAGTGATCGGGGGGGGGGACACTGAAGCTTTCTTT.

V is TRBV24-1 and J is TRBJ2-3; D gene ambiguous. V was pared by 3 bases and J by 0 bases, with 6 bases between. CDR1 and CDR2 (germline): KGHDR, SFDVKD. This CDR3 spans 14 amino acids. The CDR3 here is CATSDQGSTDTQYF. The CDR3 nucleotides are TGTGCCACCAGTGATCAAGGGAGCACAGATACGCAGTATTTT.